These T cell receptor beta chains were read from a single sample in a study of shared clonotypes between healthy human individuals. Clones were sequenced by immunoSEQ multiplex PCR, and TCRdb holds only the in-frame ones, with some missing. The table has roughly 1,800,000 clones, about 95% seen once. The sample consisted of naive CD8+ T cells sorted from blood. The source is a man younger than 35 in good health. CDR3s leave out the opening cysteine and the closing phenylalanine or tryptophan. D genes are given only for firm matches. Size values are once, few and many counts, or a class for expanded clones, and some rows have none.

V gene	J gene	D gene	clone size	CDR3 protein
TRBV9	TRBJ2-7	-	-	ASSVDPGGPYEQY
TRBV30	TRBJ2-3	-	-	AWSRGSTDTQY
TRBV9	TRBJ2-2	TRBD2	-	ASSGEASGGYTGELF
TRBV7-9	TRBJ2-7	-	-	ASSSSWGSYEQY
TRBV10-2	TRBJ2-2	-	-	ASSGLSANPGELF
TRBV7-9	TRBJ1-5	-	-	ASSPWDGVNQPQH
TRBV11-1	TRBJ2-5	-	-	ASSALKETQY
TRBV5-4	TRBJ2-3	TRBD1	-	ASSPDRAVSSTDTQY
TRBV6-5	TRBJ2-7	-	-	ASSYVGSAGEQY
TRBV18	TRBJ2-1	TRBD1	-	ASSPGGPLGNEQF
TRBV4-3	TRBJ2-1	TRBD2	-	ASSQVTSGNNEQF
TRBV5-1	TRBJ2-3	TRBD2	-	ASSSGLAGPYDTQY
TRBV4-1	TRBJ1-4	-	-	ASRGTNEKLF
TRBV5-8	TRBJ2-7	TRBD1	-	ATTGAKSYEQY
TRBV10-3	TRBJ1-1	-	-	AIRDDSLSNTEAF
TRBV9	TRBJ1-2	TRBD1	-	ASRAQGDYGYT
TRBV5-1	TRBJ2-7	-	-	ASSLFQGPKGYEQY
TRBV18	TRBJ1-1	-	-	ASSAGVGGTEAF
TRBV7-9	TRBJ1-1	-	-	ASSSWTENTEAF
TRBV27	TRBJ2-7	-	-	ASSWAAGYEQY
TRBV28	TRBJ2-1	TRBD1	-	ASSTSGTGATQF
TRBV27	TRBJ1-1	TRBD1	-	ASRTSTGRVWAEAF
TRBV5-6	TRBJ2-7	TRBD2	-	ASSFGGLATYEQY
TRBV5-6	TRBJ2-3	-	-	ASSWDGPDTQY
TRBV7-2	TRBJ2-1	-	-	ASSLGYNEQF
TRBV15	TRBJ1-1	TRBD1	-	ATSRGTGYTEAF
TRBV5-4	TRBJ2-7	-	-	ASSFPGGEQY
TRBV7-7	TRBJ1-1	TRBD1	-	ASSPGQGTEAF
TRBV6-5	TRBJ2-2	-	few	ASRITGYTGELF
TRBV29-1	TRBJ2-1	-	-	SSRGAAALHNEQF
TRBV2	TRBJ2-3	TRBD2	-	ASSGLAANTQY
TRBV5-5	TRBJ2-7	TRBD2	-	ASSLRQGTSGSPLYEQY
TRBV28	TRBJ2-7	TRBD1	-	ASESPGQGNYEQY
TRBV30	TRBJ2-7	-	-	AWTLGGGYEQY
TRBV7-7	TRBJ2-2	TRBD1	-	ASSLTRDRENTGELF
TRBV6-1	TRBJ2-7	TRBD2	-	ASSKVEGLSSYEQY
TRBV19	TRBJ2-7	-	-	ASSLNRVYEQY
TRBV4-1	TRBJ2-7	-	-	ASTEAPGSRYEQY
TRBV5-4	TRBJ2-7	TRBD1	-	ASSLGLGQSYEQY
TRBV13	TRBJ2-3	-	-	ASSLGLSDTQY
TRBV6-6	TRBJ1-1	TRBD1	-	ASSYLEDRGAF
TRBV6-5	TRBJ1-6	-	-	ASSPAWGDNSPLH
TRBV5-4	TRBJ2-7	TRBD1	-	ASSYGQGWEQY
TRBV12-1	TRBJ2-7	-	once	ASSSVGQGNEQY
TRBV15	TRBJ1-5	-	-	ATVGEASNNQPQH
TRBV28	TRBJ2-7	-	-	ASSLSGVSYEQY
TRBV11-3	TRBJ2-5	-	-	ASSDGSLETQY
TRBV25-1	TRBJ2-7	-	-	ASSGDFISYEQY
TRBV27	TRBJ2-7	TRBD1	-	ASSLSTGDSYEQY
TRBV2	TRBJ2-2	TRBD1	-	ASSDPDRVETGELF
TRBV2	TRBJ2-2	TRBD1	-	ASSPPGQGVGGELF
TRBV27	TRBJ2-1	-	-	ASSLSKGEWDYNEQF
TRBV4-1	TRBJ1-1	TRBD1	once	ASSQTPGTGNTEAF
TRBV9	TRBJ2-7	-	-	ASSSGLGGGEQY
TRBV5-4	TRBJ2-5	-	-	ASSMAGETQY
TRBV10-3	TRBJ2-3	-	-	AISDGADSTDTQY